This T cell receptor beta chain originates from a study of T cells in narcolepsy. V was clipped by 7 bases and J by 8 bases; unmatched bases: 11. The CDR3 consists of 14 residues. The germline CDR1 and CDR2 sequences are MNHEY and SVGAGI. General observations from the study: Autoreactive HCRT-specific and TRIB2-specific clonotypes were marked in same-patient CSF-versus-blood CD4+ comparisons.

Assay used: immunoSEQ multiplex PCR; TCRdb lists only in-frame clones, some missing. Of some 30,000 clones in the sample, roughly 82% were seen once. About this clone: The antigen remains undetermined.

The TCR comes from a human donor with narcolepsy. The V gene is TRBV6-5, the J gene TRBJ2-4, with 7 bases matching TRBD1. What was sequenced was CD45RA- memory CD4+ T cells from PBMCs. For the CDR3, the DNA is TGTGCCAGCACCGGCCTAGGACAGGCGGACATTCAGTACTTC. Encoded protein: CASTGLGQADIQYF.